The source of this T cell receptor (beta chain) is a study of shared T cell receptors in the human thymus. The trim removed 7 bases at V and 4 bases at J, leaving 6 bases unmatched. Germline loops: CDR1 SGHNT, CDR2 YENEEA. The CDR3 is 14 amino acids. Assay used: immunoSEQ multiplex PCR; TCRdb lists only in-frame clones, some missing. The sample carries 550,000 to 800,000 clones, approximately 85% recorded once. The sample holds one count of this clone. This sample was also put to use in a study of human thymus T cells. That paper adds: Donors were healthy Finnish infants having corrective surgery for congenital heart defects. Corrective cardiac surgery supplied the resected thymus tissue. Thymic and blood repertoires appeared to carry a bias in their V and J gene usage. Related work showed strongly overlapping thymic repertoires across unrelated individuals.

The receptor's source is a girl in the first two years of life with a congenital heart defect. Specimen: thymocytes. The chain carries TRBV11-3 and TRBJ2-1; 8 bases are a match to TRBD2. This chain's CDR3 is CASIRGGKYNEQFF. CDR3 nucleotide sequence: TGTGCCAGCATTCGGGGGGGGAAATACAATGAGCAGTTCTTC.